Listed below are T cell receptor beta chains from one sample, sequenced in a study of identifying expanded T cells in peripheral blood. The table came from immunoSEQ multiplex PCR; TCRdb's copy has only in-frame clones and leaves some out. The table includes 90,000 or so clones, more than 70% detected once. Specimen: blood. These TCRs come from a person between 18 and 75 years old in good health. CDR3s include the opening cysteine and the closing phenylalanine or tryptophan. The D gene is left open where the match is weak. Some rows have no size entry. The others give once, few or many, or a class for an expanded clone.

clone size	V gene	J gene	D gene	CDR3 DNA	CDR3 protein
.	TRBV19	TRBJ1-4	TRBD1	TGTGCCAGTAACGCCAGGGGGCGGAATGAAAAACTGTTTTTT	CASNARGRNEKLFF
.	TRBV9	TRBJ2-7	.	TGTGCCAGCAGCAATTCGGGGGAGCAGTACTTC	CASSNSGEQYF
.	TRBV6-6	TRBJ2-7	.	TGTGCCAGCAGTTACTCGATAATCGGACCCAACGAGCAGTACTTC	CASSYSIIGPNEQYF
.	TRBV7-2	TRBJ2-7	TRBD2	TGTGCCAGCAGTGGGCCGGTGGGGGGGTATTCCTACGAGCAGTACTTC	CASSGPVGGYSYEQYF
.	TRBV5-7	TRBJ1-2	.	TGTGCCAGCCCCACTATAAGGGGGGGCGGCTATGGCTACACCTTC	CASPTIRGGGYGYTF
.	TRBV5-5	TRBJ1-5	.	TGTGCCAGCAGCCCAGGGGTCCACAATCAGCCCCAGCATTTT	CASSPGVHNQPQHF
.	TRBV27	TRBJ2-7	TRBD1	TGTGCCAGCGGAACCACCAGGGGGATTAGCTACGAGCAGTACTTC	CASGTTRGISYEQYF
.	TRBV10-1	TRBJ2-6	TRBD1	TGCGCCAGCAGTGCGGGACAGGGTGGCTTCGGCCACTCTGGGGCCAACGTCCTGACTTTC	CASSAGQGGFGHSGANVLTF
.	TRBV7-9	TRBJ2-5	TRBD1	TGTGCCAGCAGCCCCCGACAGGGGCCGTACCAAGAGACCCAGTACTTC	CASSPRQGPYQETQYF
.	TRBV7-8	TRBJ2-1	.	TGTGCCAGCAGCTTAGCGCGGTGGTCAGAGCAGTTCTTC	CASSLARWSEQFF
.	TRBV9	TRBJ2-2	.	TGTGCCAGCAGCGTAGACGTGGGTGGGACCGGGGAGCTGTTTTTT	CASSVDVGGTGELFF
.	TRBV9	TRBJ1-6	TRBD1	TGTGCCAGCAGCGCCCTGGGACAGGATAATTCACCCCTCCACTTT	CASSALGQDNSPLHF
.	TRBV28	TRBJ2-1	TRBD2	TGTGCCACCGGAGTACTAGCGCACTACAATGAGCAGTTCTTC	CATGVLAHYNEQFF
.	TRBV6-6	TRBJ2-7	.	TGTGCCAGCAGTTACCCTTACAGGGCCCCATACGAGCAGTACTTC	CASSYPYRAPYEQYF
.	TRBV18	TRBJ2-1	.	TGTGCCAGCTCACCAGGCAATGAGCAGTTCTTC	CASSPGNEQFF
.	TRBV7-2	TRBJ2-7	TRBD2	TGTGCCAGCAGCTTTAGCGGGGGCGAGTCCTACGAGCAGTACTTC	CASSFSGGESYEQYF
.	TRBV6-6	TRBJ1-4	.	TGTGCCAGCAGTTCACAAAAGGGCCAGAATGAAAAACTGTTTTTT	CASSSQKGQNEKLFF
.	TRBV9	TRBJ1-3	.	TGTGCCAGCAGCGTAGGATCTGGGACCTCTGGAAACACCATATATTTT	CASSVGSGTSGNTIYF
few	TRBV5-1	TRBJ1-6	.	TGCGCCAGCAGCCTTACGGGTTCACCCCTCCACTTT	CASSLTGSPLHF
few	TRBV7-2	TRBJ2-3	TRBD2	TGTGCCAGCAGCCAAGATCTAGCGGGGGGGACAGATACGCAGTATTTT	CASSQDLAGGTDTQYF
.	TRBV5-1	TRBJ2-5	.	TGCGCCAGCAGCTTGGGACAGGGAGGAGAGACCCAGTACTTC	CASSLGQGGETQYF
.	TRBV9	TRBJ1-2	TRBD1	TGTGCCAGCAGCGAGGGGACAGGGGGCTTCTATGGCTACACCTTC	CASSEGTGGFYGYTF
.	TRBV5-6	TRBJ2-1	.	TGTGCCAGCAGCTTGGGCAATGAGCAGTTCTTC	CASSLGNEQFF
.	TRBV5-4	TRBJ1-2	TRBD1	TGTGCCAGCACCCTCCAGGGGGACTATGGCTACACCTTC	CASTLQGDYGYTF
.	TRBV5-3	TRBJ2-7	TRBD2	TGTGCCAGAAGCCAGAAAGAGCGGGGGTACTTC	CARSQKERGYF
.	TRBV4-1	TRBJ2-5	TRBD1	TGCGCCAGCAGCCAAGTCCAGGGGGCGAGAGAGACCCAGTACTTC	CASSQVQGARETQYF
.	TRBV5-4	TRBJ1-2	TRBD1	TGTGCCAGCAGCTCCGAAGGGGGCGGGAGCGGCTACACCTTC	CASSSEGGGSGYTF
once	TRBV18	TRBJ1-3	.	TGTGCCAGCCGACTTGGCTCTGGAAACACCATATATTTT	CASRLGSGNTIYF
.	TRBV6-6	TRBJ2-5	.	TGTGCCAGCAGTTGGGGCCCCCAGGAGACCCAGTACTTC	CASSWGPQETQYF
few	TRBV13	TRBJ1-3	.	TGTGCCAGCAGCCATACAGGCCGGGGAAACACCATATATTTT	CASSHTGRGNTIYF
.	TRBV11-1	TRBJ1-1	TRBD1	TGTGCCAGCAGCCTTCCGACAGGGGGTGGTGCTGAAGCTTTCTTT	CASSLPTGGGAEAFF
.	TRBV11-2	TRBJ2-2	.	TGTGCCAGCACCCAAGGCCCGGGCTATAGCGCCGGGGAGCTGTTTTTT	CASTQGPGYSAGELFF